This T cell receptor beta chain was recorded in a study of blood T cells in healthy people across ages. Study results and limitations: Diversity of TCR beta correlated strongly with naive T cell percentage. Naive CD4+ cell counts and diversity both ran higher in long-lived than in aged donors.

For the second PCR, which ran for about 6 to 11 cycles, a sample-barcoded 5' primer and a J-beta primer mix were used. TCRdb passed the 5' RACE reads through MiXCR, listing each CDR3 protein once. The sample carries under 2,000,000 distinct CDR3 sequences, 49% recorded once. Notes on this clonotype: The antigen remains undetermined.

Isolated PBMCs totaled at least 6 million in each sample. Sequencing used blood. The origin of this receptor is a woman aged 40 to 50 in good health.

The CDR3 nucleotides are TGCGCCAGCAGCCCCGGACTTACTCCCTACGAGCAGTACTTC. Amino acids: CASSPGLTPYEQYF. The V and J genes are TRBV5-1 and TRBJ2-7; D might be TRBD2 (5 bases). CDR1 is SGHRS and CDR2 is YFSETQ in the germline V gene. The CDR3 runs 14 residues. The V and J ends lost 4 bases and 2 bases respectively, with 13 bases between them.